The 15 T cell receptor beta chains reported below all come from one sample, sequenced in a study of blood T cells in healthy people across ages. Using a J-beta primer mix together with a sample-barcoded 5' primer, a second PCR was run for roughly 7 to 12 cycles. TCRdb called the 5' RACE reads again in MiXCR, with one record for every CDR3 protein. The repertoire holds 1.5 million to 2 million distinct CDR3 sequences, with approximately 50% as singletons. The sample consisted of blood. The receptors derive from a woman aged 40-49 years in good health.

This sequence joins TRBV6-6 and TRBJ1-6, with no clear D. Germline assignment: CDR1 MNHNY and CDR2 SVGAGI (reference sequence). The ends were cut back, 3 bases at V and 12 bases at J, with 6 bases in the middle. The CDR3 sequence is 11 residues long. The CDR3 loop reads CASSYRLPLHF. DNA of the CDR3: TGTGCCAGCAGTTATAGGTTACCCCTCCACTTT.

The rearrangement joins TRBV7-9 to TRBJ2-3; TRBD2 might be the D (6 bases). CDR1 and CDR2 from the germline V gene are SEHNR and FQNEAQ (reference sequence). Trimming removed 1 base at V and 5 bases at J, with 10 bases between. This CDR3 region has 14 residues. CDR3 DNA sequence: TGTGCCAGCAGCTTAGACCTAGCGTTAGATACGCAGTATTTT. Translating it yields CASSLDLALDTQYF.

V is TRBV27 and J is TRBJ2-3; D gene uncertain. The germline V and J ends were trimmed by 1 base and 4 bases, with 9 bases remaining between them. This CDR3 is built from 14 residues. CDR1 and CDR2 (germline): MNHEY, SMNVEV (reference sequence). The CDR3 region has the DNA TGTGCCAGCAGTTTATTCCGGAACTCAGATACGCAGTATTTT. Protein sequence: CASSLFRNSDTQYF.

This chain links TRBV12-3 or TRBV12-4 with TRBJ1-1; 8 bases match TRBD1. There are 13 residues in the CDR3. V lost 5 bases and J lost 8; bases outside the gene matches: 7. The CDR3 loop reads CASSEYRGEEAFF. The DNA for the CDR3 is TGTGCCAGCAGTGAGTACAGGGGGGAAGAAGCTTTCTTT.

The chain has TRBV9 and TRBJ1-6, with D hard to call. CDR1 is SGDLS and CDR2 is YYNGEE in the germline V gene. V was cut by 3 bases and J by 7 bases, with 14 bases left in between. The CDR3 consists of 15 residues. Here the CDR3 DNA reads TGTGCCAGCAGCGCTGGTAACGGTGGGAATTCACCCCTCCACTTT. Translation: CASSAGNGGNSPLHF.

The chain uses TRBV29-1 and TRBJ2-1; D unclear. Gene TRBJ2-7 matches the end of the DNA better, so the J call may be wrong. Per germline, CDR1 SQVTM and CDR2 ANQGSEA. The CDR3 runs 14 residues. The CDR3 region has the DNA TGCAGCGTTTATACTCAAAGCTCCTACAATGAGCAGTACTTC. This codes for CSVYTQSSYNEQYF.

The genes are TRBV4-2 and TRBJ2-4, with 7 bases lining up with TRBD1. The length of the CDR3 is 14 residues. V trimming: 2 bases; J trimming: 13 bases; junction bases outside the gene matches: 11. CDR1 and CDR2 (germline): LGHNA, YNFKEQ. CDR3 sequence reads: CASSQPDRAEEQYF. CDR3 nucleotide sequence: TGTGCCAGCAGCCAACCTGACAGGGCGGAAGAGCAGTACTTC.

The V and J genes are TRBV5-4 and TRBJ2-1; TRBD1 matches 8 bases. The V gene's germline CDR1 is SGHNT and CDR2 YYREEE (reference sequence). The CDR3 is 14 residues long. V dropped 3 bases and J dropped 10; count of bases not matched to a gene: 9. CDR3 bases: TGTGCCAGCAGCTCCCGGACAGGGAATTGGGAGCAGTTCTTC. This codes for CASSSRTGNWEQFF.

The genes are TRBV4-3 and TRBJ2-1; D unclear. CDR1 and CDR2 from the germline V gene are LGHNA and YSLEER. V shed 4 bases and J shed 1 base, with 14 bases lying between them. The CDR3 is 16 residues long. The CDR3 loop is CASSREVLQSYNEQFF. The CDR3 DNA reads as TGCGCCAGCAGCCGAGAAGTACTCCAGTCCTACAATGAGCAGTTCTTC.

The CDR3 protein is CASSYSSGTSSSEQYF. In DNA form, the CDR3 reads TGTGCCAGCAGTTACTCCTCCGGGACTAGCTCATCCGAGCAGTACTTC. The chain couples TRBV6-2 or TRBV6-3 to TRBJ2-7; 9 bases are a match to TRBD2. CDR3 length: 16 amino acids. Per the germline V gene, CDR1 is MNHEY and CDR2 is SVGEGT. V shed 0 bases and J 6 bases; nucleotides not matched to a gene: 9.

This rearrangement joins TRBV3-1 to TRBJ2-5, with TRBD1 identical over 8 bases. This CDR3 region has 18 residues. Looked up from germline, CDR1 is LGHDT and CDR2 is YNNKEL (reference sequence). Trimming at V came to 0 bases and at J to 5 bases, leaving 14 bases not matched to a gene. DNA for the CDR3: TGTGCCAGCAGCCAAGATCTTGGTGGCAGGGGGCCTCGGGAGACCCAGTACTTC. Protein: CASSQDLGGRGPRETQYF.

This clonotype was recorded a few times. The rearrangement joins TRBV7-2 to TRBJ2-4, with D perhaps matching TRBD1 (5 bases). Looked up from germline, CDR1 is SGHTA and CDR2 is FQGNSA. With 2 bases removed from V and 7 bases from J, the gap between germline ends came to 18 bases. This CDR3 has 16 residues. The CDR3 sequence: CASSLQGIAGLNIQYF. The CDR3 DNA is TGTGCCAGCAGCTTACAGGGTATAGCCGGGCTGAACATTCAGTACTTC. The full variable domain, with the rest looked up from reference TRBV7-2 and TRBJ2-4, is GAGVSQSPSNKVTEKGKDVELRCDPISGHTALYWYRQSLGQGLEFLIYFQGNSAPDKSGLPSDRFSAERTGGSVSTLTIQRTQQEDSAVYLCASSLQGIAGLNIQYFGAGTRLSVL.

The chain uses TRBV12-3 or TRBV12-4 and TRBJ1-1; a weak D match, TRBD1 (6 bases). This CDR3 is built from 15 residues. Trimming took 5 bases from V and 3 from J, leaving 16 bases between them. CDR3 sequence: CASSPAWGQYTEAFF. The CDR3 bases are TGTGCCAGCAGTCCCGCCTGGGGGCAATACACTGAAGCTTTCTTT.

This clonotype was picked up a small number of times. The CDR3 nucleotides read TGTGCCAGCAGTTATACCAACACCTACAATGAGCAGTTCTTC. Its translation: CASSYTNTYNEQFF. The J gene is TRBJ2-1, the V gene TRBV6-2 or TRBV6-3, with D uncertain. V lost 3 bases and J 2 bases, leaving 8 bases between the germline ends. Germline V CDR1 and CDR2: MNHEY, SVGEGT. The CDR3 is 14 amino acids.

In this sample, this clonotype turned up a few times. The chain employs TRBV4-3 and TRBJ1-2, with TRBD1 as a possible D gene (6 bases). The CDR3 is 13 amino acids. Germline V gives CDR1 LGHNA, CDR2 YSLEER. The V gene lost 6 bases and the J gene lost 7 bases, with 15 bases spanning the gap. CDR3 sequence: CASSHTGLRGYTF. The CDR3 DNA reads TGCGCCAGCAGTCATACAGGGTTGCGTGGCTACACCTTC.